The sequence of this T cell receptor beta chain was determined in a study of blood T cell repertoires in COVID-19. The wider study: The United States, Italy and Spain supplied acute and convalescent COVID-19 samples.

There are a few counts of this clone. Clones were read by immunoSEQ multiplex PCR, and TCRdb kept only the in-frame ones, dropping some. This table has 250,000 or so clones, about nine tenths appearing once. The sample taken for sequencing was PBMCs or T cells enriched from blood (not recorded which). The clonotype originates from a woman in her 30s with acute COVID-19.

The DNA of the CDR3 is TGTGCCATCAGTGAGTCAGGGACAGCCGAAGCTTTCTTT. It yields the protein CAISESGTAEAFF. J is TRBJ1-1 and V is TRBV10-3, with TRBD1 matching 7 bases. From germline, CDR1 is ENHRY and CDR2 SYGVKD. This CDR3 has 13 amino acids. V shed 0 bases, J shed 8 bases, and the junction held 3 bases outside the gene matches.